Listed below are T cell receptor beta chains from one sample, sequenced in a study of regulatory T cells in long-lasting Graves disease. TCRdb reprocessed the multiplex PCR reads with MiXCR, giving one entry per CDR3 protein. This sample has some 250,000 distinct CDR3 sequences, with about 18% found just once. The source was peripheral blood mononuclear cells (PBMCs), collected at new diagnosis, from a patient treated with antithyroid drugs. These TCRs come from a female donor with Graves disease. Both conserved end residues are part of each CDR3. D genes are given only for firm matches. Only part of the rows carry a size: once, few, many, or a class if the clone is expanded.

clone size | J gene | V gene | D gene | CDR3 DNA | CDR3 protein
many | TRBJ1-1 | TRBV11-3 | NA | TGTGCCAGCAGCTTAGGTTCGGTGAACACTGAAGCTTTCTTT | CASSLGSVNTEAFF
many | TRBJ2-7 | TRBV7-9 | TRBD2 | TGTGCCAGCAGCCCGGGACTAGCGGGAGGGCCGCGCGAGCAGTACTTC | CASSPGLAGGPREQYF
many | TRBJ1-4 | TRBV27 | TRBD1 | TGTGCCAGCAAGCAGGGGGCGGGGGAAAAACTGTTTTTT | CASKQGAGEKLFF
many | TRBJ2-3 | TRBV10-3 | NA | TGTGCCATCAGACAGGGAGGCTCCAAAAGTACGCAGTATTTT | CAIRQGGSKSTQYF
many | TRBJ1-1 | TRBV27 | TRBD1 | TGTGCCAGCAGTTTGGGGCAGGGGGTGTGGGCTGAAGCTTTCTTT | CASSLGQGVWAEAFF
many | TRBJ2-3 | TRBV29-1 | TRBD2 | TGCAGCGTTGAGGGGGGGACAGATACGCAGTATTTT | CSVEGGTDTQYF
few | TRBJ2-3 | TRBV20-1 | TRBD2 | TGCAGTGCTAGAGTGGCAGGGACTAGATTCACAGATACGCAGTATTTT | CSARVAGTRFTDTQYF
many | TRBJ2-7 | TRBV7-2 | NA | TGTGCCAGCAGCTTAGCGCGGGACTACGAGCAGTACTTC | CASSLARDYEQYF
few | TRBJ2-1 | TRBV20-1 | TRBD2 | TGCAGTGCTAGAGATTTTCTACCTAGCGGGAGTTCTGAGCAGTTCTTC | CSARDFLPSGSSEQFF
many | TRBJ2-5 | TRBV12-3/TRBV12-4 | NA | TGTGCCAGCAGTCTTCGGACAGTCCAAGAGACCCAGTACTTC | CASSLRTVQETQYF
NA | TRBJ1-3 | TRBV9 | NA | TGTGCCAGCAGCCCAACGGGACACTCCGGAAACACCATATATTTT | CASSPTGHSGNTIYF
few | TRBJ2-7 | TRBV9 | TRBD2 | TGTGCCAGCAGCGGATGGACTAGCGGGAGGGCCGGGTACGAGCAGTACTTC | CASSGWTSGRAGYEQYF
many | TRBJ2-1 | TRBV7-2 | NA | TGTGCCAGCAGCTTAGTAGTGGGCTACAATGAGCAGTTCTTC | CASSLVVGYNEQFF
NA | TRBJ2-7 | TRBV20-1 | TRBD2 | TGCAGTGCTAGCCCCTATGCCGGGACTAGTTCCGAGCAGTACTTC | CSASPYAGTSSEQYF
many | TRBJ2-4 | TRBV12-3/TRBV12-4 | NA | TGTGCCAGCAGTTTACAGGGGCGGGTAGCCAAAAACATTCAGTACTTC | CASSLQGRVAKNIQYF
many | TRBJ1-2 | TRBV6-1 | NA | TGTGCCAGCAACGGTGGGGGGGCTGCGGACTATGGCTACACCTTC | CASNGGGAADYGYTF
many | TRBJ1-2 | TRBV7-2 | NA | TGTGCCAGCAGCCCTCACGGAGGCTATGGCTACACCTTC | CASSPHGGYGYTF
many | TRBJ1-1 | TRBV27 | TRBD1 | TGTGCCAGCAGCCTCAGGGGGGGTTACCTCATGAACACTGAAGCTTTCTTT | CASSLRGGYLMNTEAFF
NA | TRBJ1-5 | TRBV9 | NA | TGTGCCAGACGACTTCTGGGTAGCAATCAGCCCCAGCATTTT | CARRLLGSNQPQHF
NA | TRBJ2-1 | TRBV19 | TRBD1 | TGTGCCAGTAGCCTGAGGACAGGGGTTTCCTACAATGAGCAGTTCTTC | CASSLRTGVSYNEQFF
many | TRBJ2-5 | TRBV6-1 | TRBD1 | TGTGCCACCGTGAACAGGGGGGAAGAGACCCAGTACTTC | CATVNRGEETQYF
few | TRBJ2-1 | TRBV27 | NA | TGTGCCAGCAGTTTTAGTTCCACGTCCTACAATGAGCAGTTCTTC | CASSFSSTSYNEQFF
many | TRBJ1-2 | TRBV5-5 | NA | TGTGCCAGCAGCTCAAACATCCCCCCCGGTGGCTACACCTTC | CASSSNIPPGGYTF
many | TRBJ2-7 | TRBV28 | TRBD2 | TGTGCCAGCAGAGGGGCGGGAGTTATGGTAGGAAAGTACTTC | CASRGAGVMVGKYF
many | TRBJ2-7 | TRBV5-6 | TRBD2 | TGTGCCAGCAGCTCGTGGGCGGGAGGACGCGAGCAGTACTTC | CASSSWAGGREQYF
many | TRBJ2-3 | TRBV19 | NA | TGTGCCAGTAGTATAGAACTGGCAGATACGCAGTATTTT | CASSIELADTQYF
NA | TRBJ1-2 | TRBV7-9 | NA | TGTGCCAGCAGCTCCAAGTCACCAGGAACTAACTATGGCTACACCTTC | CASSSKSPGTNYGYTF
many | TRBJ2-5 | TRBV7-9 | NA | TGTGCCAGCAGCTTAAGTTCAGGGACAAAACGTTTGTACTTC | CASSLSSGTKRLYF
many | TRBJ2-7 | TRBV12-3/TRBV12-4 | NA | TGTGCCAGCAGATTAGAGCTTCGGGGCGAGCAGTACTTC | CASRLELRGEQYF
NA | TRBJ1-2 | TRBV19 | TRBD1 | TGTGCCAGTAGTATAGCGGCAGGGGGCTATCCTAACTATGGCTACACCTTC | CASSIAAGGYPNYGYTF
many | TRBJ2-5 | TRBV15 | NA | TGTGCCACCAGCAGAGGGGAGACCCAGTACTTC | CATSRGETQYF
NA | TRBJ2-3 | TRBV2 | NA | TGTGCCAGCAGTGAAGCGGGGCGGGCAGAACTCACAGATACGCAGTATTTT | CASSEAGRAELTDTQYF